This T cell receptor beta chain was recorded in a study of identical twins. General study points: Models underestimated how often monozygotic twins shared out-of-frame TCR alpha.

Details on this clonotype: What it binds is unknown.

Every one of the donors was a healthy Caucasian. Template switching, a step in the protocol, added a universal primer site, and cDNA carried unique molecular identifiers. TCRdb reanalysed the 5' RACE reads using MiXCR and keeps one entry per CDR3 protein. The table has under 1 million distinct CDR3 sequences, around an eighth seen once. Germline CDR1 and CDR2: MGHRA and YSYEKL. J lost 8 bases, V lost 4 bases, and 9 bases had no gene match. This CDR3 region has 15 residues. The same sample was also used in a study of yellow fever vaccine responses in identical twins.

Sequenced input: PBMCs. The source is a woman aged 18 to 35 in good health. V gene TRBV4-1 combines with J gene TRBJ2-1, with 9 bases identical to TRBD2. The CDR3 sequence: CASSPFGIAGDEQFF. The CDR3 nucleotides are TGCGCCAGCAGCCCCTTCGGGATAGCGGGAGATGAGCAGTTCTTC.